The rows below give T cell receptor beta chains drawn from one sample of a study of T cells in Graves' hyperthyroidism and ophthalmopathy. TCRdb reprocessed the multiplex PCR reads with MiXCR, giving one entry per CDR3 protein. This sample carries roughly 700,000 distinct CDR3 sequences, approximately 15% of them seen once, and the ten largest clones take around 9.6%. The sequencing input was blood. These receptor sequences come from a woman aged 18-29 years with Graves' hyperthyroidism. Both conserved end residues are part of each CDR3. The order of the fields is CDR3 protein, CDR3 DNA, V gene, clone size, D gene, J gene. D genes are given only for firm matches. Only part of the rows carry a size: once, few, many, or a class if the clone is expanded.

CASSFDDQAGYTF | TGCGCCAGCAGCTTTGATGACCAGGCTGGCTACACCTTC | TRBV5-1 | . | . | TRBJ1-2
CSAKDTRGGAEAFF | TGCAGTGCTAAAGACACTAGGGGAGGGGCTGAAGCTTTCTTT | TRBV20-1 | many | . | TRBJ1-1
CASSVMASGRTDTQYF | TGTGCCAGCAGCGTAATGGCTAGCGGGAGAACAGATACGCAGTATTTT | TRBV9 | few | TRBD2 | TRBJ2-3
CASSPGLGLYEQYF | TGTGCCAGCAGTCCGGGACTAGGCCTCTACGAGCAGTACTTC | TRBV6-2/TRBV6-3 | few | TRBD2 | TRBJ2-7
CASSLAPGAETQYF | TGCGCCAGCAGCTTGGCACCGGGAGCAGAGACCCAGTACTTC | TRBV5-1 | once | . | TRBJ2-5
CSVRVGTGSYEQYF | TGCAGCGTTAGGGTTGGGACAGGGTCCTACGAGCAGTACTTC | TRBV29-1 | . | TRBD1 | TRBJ2-7
CATSDWGNRVSNTGELFF | TGTGCCACCAGTGACTGGGGAAACAGGGTTTCGAACACCGGGGAGCTGTTTTTT | TRBV24-1 | few | . | TRBJ2-2
CASSLGPWAPRRTISGNTIYF | TGTGCCAGCAGCTTAGGTCCCTGGGCCCCCCGAAGAACTATCTCTGGAAACACCATATATTTT | TRBV13 | many | . | TRBJ1-3
CASALIRGGVYNEQFF | TGTGCTAGTGCCCTAATCAGGGGAGGGGTCTACAATGAGCAGTTCTTC | TRBV12-5 | few | . | TRBJ2-1
CASSQEVSVYNEQFF | TGTGCCAGCAGCCAAGAAGTATCCGTCTACAATGAGCAGTTCTTC | TRBV3-1 | many | . | TRBJ2-1
CASSEVGQESNYGYTF | TGTGCCAGCAGTGAAGTCGGGCAGGAGTCTAACTATGGCTACACCTTC | TRBV6-1 | few | . | TRBJ1-2
CASNHDNEKLFF | TGTGCCAGCAATCACGATAATGAAAAACTGTTTTTT | TRBV5-4 | . | . | TRBJ1-4
CASYGIGLARDEQFF | TGTGCCAGCTACGGTATAGGACTAGCGAGGGATGAGCAGTTCTTC | TRBV27 | many | TRBD2 | TRBJ2-1
CAGSSIAGGSGEQFF | TGTGCCGGCAGTTCGATAGCGGGGGGGTCTGGTGAGCAGTTCTTC | TRBV27 | few | TRBD2 | TRBJ2-1
CASSFLGYPGTGELFF | TGTGCCAGCAGTTTCCTGGGATACCCGGGAACCGGGGAGCTGTTTTTT | TRBV28 | many | . | TRBJ2-2
CASSEVDGANQPQHF | TGTGCCAGCAGTGAAGTGGATGGGGCTAATCAGCCCCAGCATTTT | TRBV6-1 | . | . | TRBJ1-5
CSASLAGLQETQYF | TGCAGTGCTTCACTAGCGGGACTACAAGAGACCCAGTACTTC | TRBV20-1 | many | TRBD2 | TRBJ2-5
CASSQPQGKNIQYF | TGTGCCAGCAGCCAACCGCAGGGGAAAAACATTCAGTACTTC | TRBV12-3/TRBV12-4 | . | . | TRBJ2-4
CASSYGWETQYF | TGTGCCAGCAGTTACGGATGGGAGACCCAGTACTTC | TRBV6-6 | many | . | TRBJ2-5
CASSFPGLAGRNEQFF | TGTGCCAGCAGCTTTCCGGGACTAGCGGGAAGAAATGAGCAGTTCTTC | TRBV11-2 | . | TRBD2 | TRBJ2-1
CASSLQLAGRDTQYF | TGTGCCAGCAGCTTGCAACTAGCGGGAAGAGATACGCAGTATTTT | TRBV13 | . | TRBD2 | TRBJ2-3
CAISESVTSVVRYEQYF | TGTGCCATCAGTGAGTCCGTGACTAGCGTGGTTCGCTACGAGCAGTACTTC | TRBV10-3 | many | TRBD2 | TRBJ2-7
CASSYSLAYSYEQYF | TGTGCCAGCAGTTACTCGCTAGCTTACTCCTACGAGCAGTACTTC | TRBV6-6 | many | . | TRBJ2-7
CASSREGGGPGVFF | TGCGCCAGCAGCCGCGAAGGCGGGGGCCCAGGGGTGTTTTTT | TRBV4-1 | . | . | TRBJ1-4
CASSLAQNYEQYF | TGTGCCAGCAGTTTAGCGCAGAACTACGAGCAGTACTTC | TRBV12-3/TRBV12-4 | many | . | TRBJ2-7
CASGLTGGVHNEQYF | TGTGCTAGTGGTTTAACAGGGGGCGTCCACAATGAGCAGTACTTC | TRBV12-5 | . | TRBD1 | TRBJ2-7
CASSLGMPEDGYTF | TGCGCCAGCAGCTTGGGAATGCCGGAGGATGGCTACACCTTC | TRBV5-1 | many | . | TRBJ1-2
CASSLGPGREETQYF | TGCGCCAGCAGCTTAGGACCGGGGCGCGAGGAGACCCAGTACTTC | TRBV5-1 | . | . | TRBJ2-5
CASSLVQRAYNEQFF | TGTGCCAGCAGCTTGGTGCAGCGAGCCTACAATGAGCAGTTCTTC | TRBV5-6 | many | . | TRBJ2-1
CASSSSGYGYTF | TGTGCCAGCAGTTCCAGTGGCTATGGCTACACCTTC | TRBV28 | many | . | TRBJ1-2
CASSLGLKDTQYF | TGTGCCAGCAGCTTAGGCCTTAAGGATACGCAGTATTTT | TRBV7-3 | few | . | TRBJ2-3
CAWTSGYDTQYF | TGTGCCTGGACTAGCGGGTATGATACGCAGTATTTT | TRBV30 | many | TRBD2 | TRBJ2-3
CASSSLIGPPRDTEAFF | TGTGCCAGCAGCTCCCTAATCGGACCCCCGAGGGACACTGAAGCTTTCTTT | TRBV14 | many | . | TRBJ1-1
CSARYPYEQYF | TGCAGTGCTAGGTACCCCTACGAGCAGTACTTC | TRBV20-1 | . | . | TRBJ2-7
CASSSLSTGELFF | TGTGCCAGCAGCTCCCTGAGCACCGGGGAGCTGTTTTTT | TRBV7-8 | . | . | TRBJ2-2
CASSEDGGVVTQYF | TGTGCCAGCAGTGAAGACGGAGGGGTTGTCACCCAGTACTTC | TRBV2 | many | . | TRBJ2-5
CASSVQGDDYGYTF | TGTGCCAGCAGCGTTCAGGGGGACGACTATGGCTACACCTTC | TRBV9 | few | TRBD1 | TRBJ1-2
CASSLGTSGTGELFF | TGTGCCAGCAGTCTCGGGACTAGCGGAACCGGGGAGCTGTTTTTT | TRBV28 | many | TRBD2 | TRBJ2-2
CASSRLAGGSGSREQYF | TGTGCCAGCAGTCGACTAGCGGGAGGATCGGGTTCGCGGGAGCAGTACTTC | TRBV2 | . | TRBD2 | TRBJ2-7
CASSTPSGRAQDEQYF | TGCGCCAGCAGCACACCTAGCGGGAGGGCCCAAGACGAGCAGTACTTC | TRBV5-1 | few | TRBD2 | TRBJ2-7
CASSLTGWSGNTIYF | TGTGCCAGCAGCTTAACAGGCTGGTCTGGAAACACCATATATTTT | TRBV11-3 | few | . | TRBJ1-3
CATSGKGAPTDTQYF | TGTGCCACCAGTGGTAAGGGGGCTCCCACAGATACGCAGTATTTT | TRBV24-1 | . | TRBD1 | TRBJ2-3
CASSLGTAGAYEQYF | TGTGCCAGCAGTCTCGGGACAGCCGGAGCCTACGAGCAGTACTTC | TRBV6-1 | many | TRBD1 | TRBJ2-7
CAISALRSVGDTQYF | TGTGCCATCAGTGCCCTACGGTCCGTGGGAGATACGCAGTATTTT | TRBV10-3 | . | . | TRBJ2-3
CASSSLSPLGNTEAFF | TGCGCCAGCAGCTCACTGTCTCCTCTAGGGAACACTGAAGCTTTCTTT | TRBV5-1 | many | . | TRBJ1-1
CASSLGGGIAYEQYF | TGTGCCAGCAGCTTGGGGGGGGGGATCGCCTACGAGCAGTACTTC | TRBV7-8 | . | TRBD2 | TRBJ2-7
CSAARAGSNQPQHF | TGCAGTGCTGCCCGCGCTGGTAGCAATCAGCCCCAGCATTTT | TRBV20-1 | . | . | TRBJ1-5
CATGLYTDTQYF | TGTGCCACGGGACTTTACACAGATACGCAGTATTTT | TRBV7-9 | . | . | TRBJ2-3
CASSLPLAGGPPGVYEQYF | TGTGCCAGCAGCCTACCACTAGCGGGAGGCCCCCCCGGGGTCTACGAGCAGTACTTC | TRBV7-4 | many | TRBD2 | TRBJ2-7
CASSTPNRGDTEAFF | TGTGCCAGTAGTACCCCGAACAGGGGCGACACTGAAGCTTTCTTT | TRBV19 | . | TRBD1 | TRBJ1-1
CASTAGAFYTF | TGTGCCAGCACTGCCGGGGCCTTCTACACCTTC | TRBV6-1 | . | . | TRBJ1-2
CASSNTPGWGEPASGSEEQYF | TGTGCCAGCTCCAATACCCCCGGGTGGGGGGAACCGGCTAGCGGGAGTGAAGAGCAGTACTTC | TRBV28 | . | TRBD2 | TRBJ2-7